The sequence of this T cell receptor (beta chain) was determined in a study of T-cell reconstitution after alpha-beta-depleted transplantation in children. This clonotype was seen at least ten times. Unique molecular identifiers were incorporated into the prepared TCRbeta library. TCRdb reprocessed the PCR reads with MiXCR, giving one entry per CDR3 protein. The sample consists of 230,000 or so distinct CDR3 sequences, more than 10% of them appearing once. The CDR3 is 12 amino acids. CDR1 is DFQATT, CDR2 SNEGSKA, per germline (reference sequence). The chain has TRBV20-1 and TRBJ2-5, with 7 nucleotides matching TRBD2. The sample consisted of PBMCs from the stem cell graft donor, taken from the stem cell graft. The origin of this receptor is a human donor who donated a stem cell graft to a child with acute lymphoblastic leukemia. The CDR3 nucleotides read TGCACATCCGAGGGCGGGGGAGAGACCCAGTACTTC. Translated: CTSEGGGETQYF.